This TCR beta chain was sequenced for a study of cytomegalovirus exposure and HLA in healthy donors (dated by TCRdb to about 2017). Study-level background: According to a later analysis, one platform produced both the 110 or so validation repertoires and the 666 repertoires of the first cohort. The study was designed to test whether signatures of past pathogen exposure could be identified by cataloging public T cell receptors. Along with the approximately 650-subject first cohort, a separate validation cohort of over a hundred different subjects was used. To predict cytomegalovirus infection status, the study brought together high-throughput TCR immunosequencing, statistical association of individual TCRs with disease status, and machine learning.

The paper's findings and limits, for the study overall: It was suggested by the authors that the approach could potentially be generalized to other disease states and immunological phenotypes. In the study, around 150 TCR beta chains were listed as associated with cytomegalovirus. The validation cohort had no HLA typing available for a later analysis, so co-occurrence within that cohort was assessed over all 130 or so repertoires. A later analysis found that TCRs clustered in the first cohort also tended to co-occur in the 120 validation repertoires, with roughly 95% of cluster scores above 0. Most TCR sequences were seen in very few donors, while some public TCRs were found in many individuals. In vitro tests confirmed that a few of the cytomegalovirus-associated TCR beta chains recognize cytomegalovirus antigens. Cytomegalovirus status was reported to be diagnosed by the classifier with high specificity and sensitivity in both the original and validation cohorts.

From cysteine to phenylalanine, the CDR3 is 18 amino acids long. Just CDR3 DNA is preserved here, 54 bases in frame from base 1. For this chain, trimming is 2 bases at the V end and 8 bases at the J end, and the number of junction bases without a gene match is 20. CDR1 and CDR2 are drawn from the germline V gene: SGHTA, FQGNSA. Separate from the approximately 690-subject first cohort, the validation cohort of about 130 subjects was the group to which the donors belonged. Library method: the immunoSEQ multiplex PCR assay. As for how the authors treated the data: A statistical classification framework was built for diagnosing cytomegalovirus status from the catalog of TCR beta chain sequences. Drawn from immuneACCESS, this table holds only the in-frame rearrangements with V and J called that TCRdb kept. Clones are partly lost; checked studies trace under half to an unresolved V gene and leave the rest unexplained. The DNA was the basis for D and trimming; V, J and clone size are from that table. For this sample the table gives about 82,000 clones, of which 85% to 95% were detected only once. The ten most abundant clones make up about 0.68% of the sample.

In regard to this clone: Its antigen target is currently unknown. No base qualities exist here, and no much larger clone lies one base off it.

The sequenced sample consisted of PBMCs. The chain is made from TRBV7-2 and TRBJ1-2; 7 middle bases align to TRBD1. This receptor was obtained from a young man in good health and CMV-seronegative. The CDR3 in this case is CASSLTTGTAIYLGGYTF. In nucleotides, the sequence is TGTGCCAGCAGCTTAACTACCGGGACAGCTATCTATTTAGGAGGCTACACCTTC.